This paragraph reports one T cell receptor (beta chain). Autoimmune disease history or systemic immunosuppression disqualified patients. The data derive from a study of OX40 agonist ivuxolimab in advanced cancers. The CDR3 has 14 residues. The germline V gene has CDR1 SGHNT and CDR2 YYREEE (reference sequence). V shed 4 bases, J shed 14 bases, and the junction held 8 bases outside the gene matches. Assay used: immunoSEQ multiplex PCR; TCRdb lists only in-frame clones, some missing. The data hold about 83,000 clones, with 70% to 90% observed a single time. This chain joins TRBV5-4 and TRBJ1-6; 11 bases agree with TRBD1. The sequence was obtained from an adult with an advanced solid tumor such as melanoma, head and neck, liver or kidney cancer. The material sequenced was CD4+ or CD8+ T cells sorted from blood, taken in a trial of the OX40 agonist ivuxolimab. CDR3 nucleotide sequence: TGTGCCAGCAGCCCGGGACAGGGGGAATTCACCCTCCACTTT. Residues: CASSPGQGEFTLHF.